A single TCR beta chain is shown here with its context. Its antigen is unidentified. The CDR3 is 16 amino acids. Germline CDR1 and CDR2: KGHSH and LQKENI. V lost 3 bases to trimming and J lost 1 base, with 14 bases between them. This sample was included in a study of T cells in localized non-small cell lung cancer. Study-wide findings and caveats: Blood T cell density predicted longer survival; adjacent-lung clonality, shorter. Appearances in adjacent lung were noted for a median about 60 of the top 100 tumor clones.

Assay used: immunoSEQ multiplex PCR; TCRdb lists only in-frame clones, some missing. The table includes roughly 38,000 clones, more than 65% detected once. Sequenced here: peripheral blood, sampled before any cancer treatment. The V and J genes are TRBV18 and TRBJ2-3; TRBD2 might be the D (5 bases). The sequence derives from a male donor aged 60 or over with stage III squamous cell lung carcinoma. In DNA form, the CDR3 reads TGTGCCAGCTCACCTTTGGGAGTCGGCGGCACAGATACGCAGTATTTT. Encoded protein: CASSPLGVGGTDTQYF.